These 8 T cell receptor beta chains came from one sample sequenced in a study of cytomegalovirus exposure and HLA in healthy donors. Both 60 Vbeta primers and 13 Jbeta primers went into the PCR. Libraries were prepared by immunoSEQ multiplex PCR; TCRdb keeps only in-frame clonotypes and omits some of them. The profile covers about 110,000 clones, with around 80% appearing a single time and 6.5% to 8.5% taken by the ten largest. The specimen was PBMCs. These TCRs come from a man under 40 in good health and CMV-seropositive.

This sequence joins TRBV2 and TRBJ2-7, with D uncertain. CDR1 and CDR2 from the germline V gene are SNHLY and FYNNEI. The CDR3 loop spans 12 amino acids. V dropped 7 bases and J dropped 5 bases, with 12 bases sitting between them. CDR3 DNA sequence: TGTGCCAGCATTTCCAGGTATAACGAGCAGTACTTC. Its protein is CASISRYNEQYF.

The J gene is TRBJ2-7, the V gene TRBV7-8; 8 bases line up with TRBD1. There are 13 residues in the CDR3. Germline trimming cut 5 bases from V and 6 bases from J; bases unmatched to any gene: 6. Germline V gives CDR1 SGHVS, CDR2 FQNEAQ. The CDR3 loop reads CASSVTTGAEQYF. The CDR3 DNA reads TGTGCCAGCAGCGTAACGACAGGGGCCGAGCAGTACTTC.

The rearrangement links TRBV27 to TRBJ2-5; 8 bases align to TRBD2. There are 14 residues in the CDR3. Germline V gives CDR1 MNHEY, CDR2 SMNVEV (reference sequence). Trimming at V came to 5 bases and at J to 4 bases, leaving 6 bases not matched to a gene. The CDR3 region has the DNA TGTGCCAGCAGTATTAGCGGGGCAACAGAGACCCAGTACTTC. Amino acid sequence: CASSISGATETQYF.

The V call is TRBV15, the J call TRBJ1-2; D remains unclear. In germline, CDR1 is LNHNV, CDR2 YYDKDF (reference sequence). Trimming cost V 5 bases and J 4 bases, with 14 bases left between them. This CDR3 spans 14 amino acids. CDR3 nucleotides: TGTGCCACCAGCGCCCGAAGAGGGAGCTATGGCTACACCTTC. It specifies CATSARRGSYGYTF.

The chain employs TRBV6-5 and TRBJ1-1, with D perhaps TRBD1 (6 bases). Germline CDR1 MNHEY, CDR2 SVGAGI. The CDR3 covers 14 residues. V shed 5 bases and J shed 1 base, with 11 bases lying between them. The CDR3 loop is CASSTTGRNTEAFF. CDR3 sequence (DNA): TGTGCCAGCAGTACCACAGGGAGGAACACTGAAGCTTTCTTT.

The CDR3 DNA is TGTGCCAGCAGCTGGACAGGGAGCTTGTTCAATGAGCAGTTCTTC. Protein: CASSWTGSLFNEQFF. The V gene is TRBV7-9, the J gene TRBJ2-1; 8 nucleotides line up with TRBD1. Germline trimming cut 4 bases from V and 6 bases from J; bases unmatched to any gene: 8. The germline CDR1 and CDR2 sequences are SEHNR and FQNEAQ (reference sequence). The CDR3 loop spans 15 amino acids.

The table lists this clone with a count of one. The J gene is TRBJ2-1, the V gene TRBV10-3, with 9 bases identical to TRBD2. The germline V gene has CDR1 ENHRY and CDR2 SYGVKD. After removal of 6 bases from V and 8 bases from J, the junction contained 14 bases not matched to a gene. CDR3 size: 16 residues. In nucleotides, the CDR3 is TGTGCCATCAGGCTTACTAGCGGGCCTCTGAGGGATGAGCAGTTCTTC. It yields the protein CAIRLTSGPLRDEQFF.

The CDR3 nucleotides are TGCGCCAGCAGACCCCAGGGGGCTAACTATGGCTACACCTTC. This sequence encodes CASRPQGANYGYTF. V and J are TRBV4-3 and TRBJ1-2; 7 positions agree with TRBD1. This CDR3 comprises 14 residues. V lost 6 bases, J lost 0 bases, and 4 bases stayed unmatched. Germline CDR1 is LGHNA and CDR2 is YSLEER.